A single sample gave rise to the 28 T cell receptor beta chains below, sequenced in a study of spatial heterogeneity in lung cancer. The time point here: sample taken at primary tumor resection. TCRdb reprocessed the 5' RACE reads with MiXCR, giving one entry per CDR3 protein. The table shows about 39,000 distinct CDR3 sequences, with approximately 3% occurring only once. The sequencing used normal lung tissue next to the tumor, collected at surgery. The receptor set was obtained from a male donor with early-stage non-small cell lung cancer.

This clonotype was observed many times. The J gene is TRBJ1-1, the V gene TRBV3-1; no clear D gene. The CDR3 is 13 amino acids. CDR1 LGHDT and CDR2 YNNKEL come from the germline V gene (reference sequence). Deletions cut 6 bases from V and 7 bases from J, with 15 bases between. The CDR3 here is CASSSRWEREAFF. The DNA of the CDR3 is TGTGCCAGCAGTTCAAGATGGGAACGTGAAGCTTTCTTT.

This chain connects TRBV4-1 to TRBJ2-6; D remains unclear. The CDR3 extends over 14 amino acids. With 4 bases removed from V and 0 bases from J, the gap between germline ends came to 4 bases. From germline, CDR1 is MGHRA and CDR2 YSYEKL. CDR3 nucleotide sequence: TGCGCCAGCAGCCGAGCCTCTGGGGCCAACGTCCTGACTTTC. It codes for CASSRASGANVLTF.

Ten or more counts support this clonotype. The chain is built from TRBV20-1 and TRBJ1-2; D unresolved. Germline values: CDR1 DFQATT, CDR2 SNEGSKA (reference sequence). The length of the CDR3 is 13 residues. V lost 1 base and J 4 bases, leaving 10 bases between the germline ends. The CDR3 is CSARVPGLYGYTF. CDR3 DNA sequence: TGCAGTGCTAGAGTGCCGGGCCTCTATGGCTACACCTTC.

This clonotype was seen at least ten times. This chain links TRBV11-2 with TRBJ1-2; D possibly corresponds to TRBD1 (5 bases). The germline V gene encodes CDR1 SGHAT and CDR2 FQNNGV. The CDR3 loop spans 14 amino acids. V gave up 2 bases and J gave up 5 bases, with 12 bases separating them. CDR3 sequence (DNA): TGTGCCAGCAGCTTAAGGGGCGTTGGGTATGGCTACACCTTC. The encoded protein is CASSLRGVGYGYTF.

At least ten counts were recorded for this clonotype. J is TRBJ2-5 and V is TRBV24-1; the D call may be TRBD1 or TRBD2 (5 bases each). Germline CDR1 and CDR2: KGHDR and SFDVKD. The CDR3 loop spans 16 amino acids. V shed 4 bases and J shed 5 bases, with 19 bases lying between them. CDR3 amino acids: CATSDHQGPYDETQYF. CDR3 coding DNA: TGTGCCACCAGTGACCACCAGGGACCTTACGACGAGACCCAGTACTTC.

This clonotype was observed many times. In DNA, the CDR3 is TGTGCCAGCTCCCCCTATACAGGGAACTATGGCTACACCTTC. Its translation is CASSPYTGNYGYTF. The chain joins TRBV18 to TRBJ1-2; D might be TRBD1 (6 bases). This CDR3 contains 14 residues. CDR1 is KGHSH, CDR2 LQKENI, per germline. Trimming cost V 6 bases and J 2 bases, with 13 bases left between them.

In this sample, this clonotype turned up many times. V and J are TRBV5-5 and TRBJ2-3; a weak D match, TRBD2 (6 bases). Trimming left V 3 bases short and J 1 base short, with 12 bases between. The V gene's germline CDR1 is SGHKS and CDR2 YYEKEE (reference sequence). The CDR3 has 15 residues. CDR3 in amino acids: CASSSGGSRTDTQYF. The CDR3 region has the DNA TGTGCCAGCAGCTCCGGGGGATCGCGCACAGATACGCAGTATTTT. Combining the CDR3 with reference TRBV5-5 and TRBJ2-3 gives the whole variable domain DAGVTQSPTHLIKTRGQQVTLRCSPISGHKSVSWYQQVLGQGPQFIFQYYEKEERGRGNFPDRFSARQFPNYSSELNVNALLLGDSALYLCASSSGGSRTDTQYFGPGTRLTVL.

This clonotype was counted ten times or more. The chain carries TRBV7-9 and TRBJ2-7, with no clear D. The CDR3 is made up of 12 amino acids. The V end was cut by 3 bases, the J end by 3 bases, with 6 bases between. Germline-derived CDR1 and CDR2 are SEHNR and FQNEAQ (reference sequence). The CDR3 DNA is TGTGCCAGCAGCTTCTCCGTCTACGAGCAGTACTTC. Protein: CASSFSVYEQYF.

This clonotype was seen repeatedly, ten times or more. The gene calls are TRBV12-3 or TRBV12-4 and TRBJ1-2; TRBD1 agrees at 7 bases. The V gene end was trimmed by 5 bases and the J gene end by 6 bases; junction bases not matched to a gene: 3. This CDR3 comprises 12 residues. Written as DNA, the CDR3 is TGTGCCAGCAGTAGACAGGGCCATGGCTACACCTTC. The encoded protein is CASSRQGHGYTF.

A few counts support this clonotype. The rearrangement links TRBV6-1 to TRBJ1-1; D is ambiguous. The germline V gene has CDR1 MNHNS and CDR2 SASEGT. This CDR3 region has 14 residues. The ends were cut back, 3 bases at V and 2 bases at J, with 10 bases in the middle. DNA for the CDR3: TGTGCCAGCAGTGAGGGTCCAGCCAACACTGAAGCTTTCTTT. Protein product: CASSEGPANTEAFF.

In its sample, this clonotype was seen many times. The chain links TRBV29-1 to TRBJ1-5; tentatively, D is TRBD1 (6 bases). The CDR3 sequence is 14 residues long. V lost 2 bases, J lost 5 bases, and 13 bases lay in between. CDR1 and CDR2 from the germline V gene are SQVTM and ANQGSEA. The CDR3, as DNA: TGCAGCGTTGAACGGACAGACCGGGATCAGCCCCAGCATTTT. Its translation is CSVERTDRDQPQHF.

This clonotype was counted many times. The chain carries TRBV2 and TRBJ2-7; D may be TRBD1 or TRBD2 (6 bases each). V was trimmed by 6 bases and J by 1 base, leaving 13 bases between them. CDR1 is SNHLY and CDR2 is FYNNEI in the germline V gene. The CDR3 is made up of 14 amino acids. The CDR3 loop is CASRGGGGSYEQYF. CDR3 bases: TGTGCCAGCAGAGGGGGTGGAGGGTCCTACGAGCAGTACTTC.

This clonotype came up many times. The chain combines TRBV10-3 with TRBJ2-5; 8 bases match TRBD1. This CDR3 has 14 amino acids. V trimming: 10 bases; J trimming: 5 bases; junction bases outside the gene matches: 12. In germline, CDR1 is ENHRY, CDR2 SYGVKD. The CDR3 DNA reads TGTGCCACTCGAGGACAGGGATCCTCGGAGACCCAGTACTTC. It codes for CATRGQGSSETQYF.

In its sample, this clonotype was seen a few times. The chain joins TRBV6-1 to TRBJ2-5; D uncertain. V was clipped by 0 bases and J by 13 bases, with 12 bases between them. Germline loops: CDR1 MNHNS, CDR2 SASEGT. The CDR3 runs 12 residues. The CDR3 region has the DNA TGTGCCAGCAGTGAAGCCTTAGGAGAAGGGTACTTC. The encoded protein is CASSEALGEGYF.

This clonotype showed up many times. The chain links TRBV20-1 to TRBJ2-3, with 9 bases fitting TRBD2. Germline assignment: CDR1 DFQATT and CDR2 SNEGSKA (reference sequence). The CDR3 contains 14 residues. V trimming: 6 bases; J trimming: 4 bases; junction bases outside the gene matches: 8. The CDR3 sequence: CSAPDSGGADTQYF. The CDR3 DNA sequence: TGCAGTGCCCCGGATAGCGGGGGTGCAGATACGCAGTATTTT.

There are many counts of this clonotype. The chain joins TRBV12-3 or TRBV12-4 to TRBJ1-2; D unclear. Trimming left V 3 bases short and J 6 bases short, with 17 bases between. This CDR3 has 15 residues. CDR3: CASSFLSTDLNGYTF. Written as DNA, the CDR3 is TGTGCCAGCAGTTTCCTCTCCACGGATCTTAATGGCTACACCTTC.

This clonotype was observed at least ten times. V usage is TRBV3-1 and J usage is TRBJ1-1; D ambiguous. This CDR3 comprises 14 residues. Germline V CDR1 and CDR2: LGHDT, YNNKEL (reference sequence). Between the trimmed V and J ends, which lost 0 bases and 3 bases, there was a span of 8 bases. The CDR3 loop is CASSQDRRYTEAFF. The CDR3 DNA is TGTGCCAGCAGCCAAGATCGACGGTACACTGAAGCTTTCTTT.

As concerns this clonotype: A much larger clone lies one base from this, so it may be a read error. The gene calls are TRBV29-1 and TRBJ2-5; D might be TRBD1 (6 bases). The CDR3 extends over 14 amino acids. Trimming left V 6 bases short and J 6 bases short, with 20 bases between. Germline loops: CDR1 SQVTM, CDR2 ANQGSEA. The CDR3 nucleotides read TGCAGCGTCGTCTACAGGGTCTCCCCAAAGACCCAGTACTTC. This sequence encodes CSVVYRVSPKTQYF.

This clonotype was detected ten times or more. The genes are TRBV20-1 and TRBJ1-1, with 8 positions matching TRBD1. Germline V gene sequence: CDR1 DFQATT, CDR2 SNEGSKA (reference sequence). The CDR3 has 13 residues. CDR3 coding DNA: TGCACCACTAATCCAGGGGGCGGAACTGAAGCTTTCTTT. This sequence encodes CTTNPGGGTEAFF.

This clonotype was detected many times. The chain recombines TRBV27 with TRBJ1-1; a weak D match, TRBD1 (5 bases). The V end was cut by 4 bases, the J end by 1 base, with 22 bases between. Looked up from germline, CDR1 is MNHEY and CDR2 is SMNVEV (reference sequence). The CDR3 sequence is 18 residues long. The CDR3 DNA reads as TGTGCCAGCAGTTCCCTTTGGGAGGGACCACGAGGGAACACTGAAGCTTTCTTT. Translating it yields CASSSLWEGPRGNTEAFF.

This clonotype has more than one count but fewer than ten. The rearrangement joins TRBV2 to TRBJ2-1, with 7 bases lining up with TRBD1. The CDR3 totals 16 residues. V dropped 2 bases and J dropped 1; count of bases not matched to a gene: 5. CDR1 is SNHLY and CDR2 is FYNNEI in the germline V gene. In DNA, the CDR3 is TGTGCCAGCAGTGAACGAGGGGGCGAATCCTACAATGAGCAGTTCTTC. Amino acid sequence: CASSERGGESYNEQFF.

This clonotype has just a few counts. CDR3 nucleotide sequence: TGTGCCAGCAGCCGTCAATCCGGGGGGCTAAACACCATATATTTT. This gives the protein CASSRQSGGLNTIYF. V gene TRBV3-1 combines with J gene TRBJ1-3; a weak D match, TRBD1 (6 bases). Germline V lookup: CDR1 LGHDT, CDR2 YNNKEL (reference sequence). The CDR3 runs to 15 residues. With 4 bases removed from V and 6 bases from J, the gap between germline ends came to 16 bases.

This clonotype was observed many times. The chain uses TRBV7-3 and TRBJ2-2; D uncertain. In germline, CDR1 is SGHTA, CDR2 FQGTGA. The CDR3 covers 13 residues. Trimming cost V 7 bases and J 5 bases, with 11 bases left between them. DNA for the CDR3: TGTGCCAGCACGGGCGTCCCAACCGGGGAGCTGTTTTTT. Amino acid sequence: CASTGVPTGELFF. Full variable domain (outside the CDR3, taken from reference TRBV7-3 and TRBJ2-2): GAGVSQTPSNKVTEKGKYVELRCDPISGHTALYWYRQSLGQGPEFLIYFQGTGAADDSGLPNDRFFAVRPEGSVSTLKIQRTERGDSAVYLCASTGVPTGELFFGEGSRLTVL.

This clonotype was counted many times. The chain links TRBV9 to TRBJ2-7; no definite D call. With 2 bases removed from V and 2 bases from J, the gap between germline ends came to 11 bases. The CDR3 has 14 residues. The germline CDR1 and CDR2 sequences are SGDLS and YYNGEE. CDR3 nucleotides: TGTGCCAGCAGCGTGTCTTCCAGAACCTACGAGCAGTACTTC. Its translation: CASSVSSRTYEQYF. Supplemented by reference TRBV9 and TRBJ2-7, the full variable domain reads DSGVTQTPKHLITATGQRVTLRCSPRSGDLSVYWYQQSLDQGLQFLIQYYNGEERAKGNILERFSAQQFPDLHSELNLSSLELGDSALYFCASSVSSRTYEQYFGPGTRLTVT.

Many counts were recorded for this clonotype. V usage is TRBV6-2 or TRBV6-3 and J usage is TRBJ2-7; D not resolved. The CDR3 sequence is 14 residues long. Germline lookup yields CDR1 MNHEY and CDR2 SVGEGT. V gave up 5 bases and J gave up 3 bases, with 14 bases separating them. The CDR3 region has the DNA TGTGCCAGCAGTCTCTCCGGACCGAGCTACGAGCAGTACTTC. This gives the protein CASSLSGPSYEQYF.

This clonotype was recorded many times. This chain joins TRBV5-1 and TRBJ1-5, with 8 bases identical to TRBD1. The CDR3 consists of 17 residues. After removal of 5 bases from V and 0 bases from J, the junction contained 10 bases not matched to a gene. CDR1 and CDR2 (germline): SGHRS, YFSETQ. The DNA for the CDR3 is TGCGCCAGCAGGTCAGATACAGGGGGGTATAGCAATCAGCCCCAGCATTTT. Translating gives CASRSDTGGYSNQPQHF.

This clonotype was recorded a few times. This chain's CDR3 is CAWSTTRVYGELFF. The CDR3 coding sequence is TGTGCCTGGAGTACTACCAGGGTGTACGGGGAGCTGTTTTTT. The gene calls are TRBV30 and TRBJ2-2, with a tentative D call TRBD1 (5 bases). Germline CDR1 GTSNPN, CDR2 SVGIG (reference sequence). V was clipped by 2 bases and J by 7 bases, with 14 bases between them. This CDR3 has 14 amino acids. Full variable domain (remainder filled in from reference TRBV30 and TRBJ2-2): SQTIHQWPATLVQPVGSPLSLECTVEGTSNPNLYWYRQAAGRGLQLLFYSVGIGQISSEVPQNLSASRPQDRQFILSSKKLLLSDSGFYLCAWSTTRVYGELFFGEGSRLTVL.

Many counts were recorded for this clonotype. The V gene is TRBV20-1, the J gene TRBJ1-2; D remains unclear. CDR1 and CDR2 from the germline V gene are DFQATT and SNEGSKA (reference sequence). With 0 bases removed from V and 2 bases from J, the gap between germline ends came to 10 bases. The length of the CDR3 is 14 residues. CDR3 sequence: CSARDMAGNYGYTF. CDR3 DNA: TGCAGTGCTAGAGATATGGCGGGCAACTATGGCTACACCTTC.